This T cell receptor beta chain was retrieved from a study of T-cell reconstitution after alpha-beta-depleted transplantation in children. This clonotype was detected a few times. Its specificity is not known. J was trimmed by 5 bases and V by 1 base; bases with no gene match: 8. Germline CDR1 is DFQATT and CDR2 is SNEGSKA (reference sequence). The CDR3 covers 15 residues. Overall study results and limits: The authors attributed T-cell counts and diversity one year after transplant mostly to newly produced T cells. Where alpha-beta T cells came from about two months after transplant was reportedly several hundred expanded graft clones.

Preparation of the TCRbeta library involved a method that used unique molecular identifiers. Via MiXCR, TCRdb re-called the PCR reads, giving one row per CDR3 protein. The sample carries some 460,000 distinct CDR3 sequences, 15% to 20% recorded once. V is TRBV20-1 and J is TRBJ2-5, with 9 bases aligning to TRBD1. The sample here was PBMCs, mostly from graft donor cells, taken 360 days after TCRalphabeta/CD19-depleted stem cell transplant. This clonotype was sampled from a boy less than two years old who had a stem cell transplant for Wiskott-Aldrich syndrome, so the T cells may come from the graft donor. The CDR3 DNA is TGCAGTGCTAGAGCTCCGGGACAGGGAGCCGAGACCCAGTACTTC. It yields the protein CSARAPGQGAETQYF.